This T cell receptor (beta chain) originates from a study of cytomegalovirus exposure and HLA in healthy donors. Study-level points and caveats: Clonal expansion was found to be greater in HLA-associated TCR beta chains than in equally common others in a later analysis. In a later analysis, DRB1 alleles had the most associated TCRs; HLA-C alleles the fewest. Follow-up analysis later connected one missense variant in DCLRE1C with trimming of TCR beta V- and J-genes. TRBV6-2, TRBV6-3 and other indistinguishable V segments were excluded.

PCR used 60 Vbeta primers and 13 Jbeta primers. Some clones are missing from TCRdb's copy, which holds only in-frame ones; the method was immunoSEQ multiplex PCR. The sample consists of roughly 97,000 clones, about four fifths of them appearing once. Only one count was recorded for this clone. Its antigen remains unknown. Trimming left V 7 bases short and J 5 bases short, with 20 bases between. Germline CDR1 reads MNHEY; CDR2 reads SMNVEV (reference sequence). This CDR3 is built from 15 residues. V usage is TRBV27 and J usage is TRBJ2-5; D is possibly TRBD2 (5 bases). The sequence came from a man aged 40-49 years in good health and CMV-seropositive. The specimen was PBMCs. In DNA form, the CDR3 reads TGTGCCAGCACTACGAAAGGCGCCCCGGGGGAGACCCAGTACTTC. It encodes CASTTKGAPGETQYF.